The 19 T cell receptor beta chains given below trace back to one sample, sequenced in a study of T cell responses to AZD1222 COVID-19 vaccine. The data were produced by immunoSEQ multiplex PCR, yet TCRdb's version contains in-frame clones alone and is incomplete. The sample includes some 250,000 clones, around 93% of them seen just once. Sample: peripheral blood, taken 28 days after the second AZD1222 dose. These receptors came from an adult who received the AZD1222 COVID-19 vaccine.

This chain links TRBV7-2 with TRBJ2-3; D is unclear. In germline, CDR1 is SGHTA, CDR2 FQGNSA. V lost 3 bases, J lost 0 bases, and 10 bases lay in between. The CDR3 runs to 15 residues. The CDR3 DNA reads TGTGCCAGCAGCTTCTGGGTGACTAGCACAGATACGCAGTATTTT. Translation: CASSFWVTSTDTQYF.

The V and J genes are TRBV7-8 and TRBJ2-1; D is perhaps TRBD2 (5 bases). CDR1 and CDR2 (germline): SGHVS, FQNEAQ. V was pared by 5 bases and J by 9 bases, with 20 bases between. CDR3 length equals 15 residues. The CDR3 sequence: CASSPRFLDRGEQFF. CDR3 sequence (DNA): TGTGCCAGCAGCCCCCGGTTCCTAGATCGGGGTGAGCAGTTCTTC.

This chain connects TRBV4-2 to TRBJ1-2; D is uncertain. The CDR3 extends over 14 amino acids. Trimming removed 1 base from V and 6 bases from J, with 12 bases in between. Germline V gene sequence: CDR1 LGHNA, CDR2 YNFKEQ. The CDR3 nucleotides are TGTGCCAGCAGCCAAGCGGGTGGGGTTGATGGCTACACCTTC. It codes for CASSQAGGVDGYTF.

This clone appeared a single time. The rearrangement links TRBV6-5 to TRBJ1-1, with D hard to call. The CDR3 is 13 amino acids. CDR1 and CDR2 (germline): MNHEY, SVGAGI. Trimming shortened V by 0 bases and J by 4 bases, and 6 bases separated the two germline ends. The chain's CDR3 is CASSYSEGTEAFF. As DNA, the CDR3 is TGTGCCAGCAGTTACTCCGAGGGCACTGAAGCTTTCTTT.

The chain employs TRBV6-5 and TRBJ2-3; D may be TRBD2 (6 bases). This CDR3 contains 11 residues. The germline V gene encodes CDR1 MNHEY and CDR2 SVGAGI. V dropped 10 bases and J dropped 6 bases, with 11 bases sitting between them. In nucleotides, the CDR3 is TGTGCCACCGAACGGGGGGATACGCAGTATTTT. Its translation is CATERGDTQYF.

The chain carries TRBV6-5 and TRBJ2-1, with D tentatively TRBD1 (7 bases). Germline CDR1 and CDR2: MNHEY and SVGAGI. The V end lost 3 bases, the J end lost 8 bases, and 14 bases lay between the germline ends. The CDR3 runs 14 residues. In DNA form, the CDR3 reads TGTGCCAGCAGTTATATTGCAGGGGGGCATGAGCAGTTCTTC. Translation gives CASSYIAGGHEQFF.

On this clone: The DNA is omitted, as the CDR3 cannot be located on it reliably, and the CDR3 follows TCRdb's listing. The J gene is TRBJ2-7, the V gene TRBV29-1; no check of the table's D call, TRBD1, against the DNA was made. In germline, CDR1 is SQVTM, CDR2 ANQGSEA. The CDR3 has 14 amino acids, counting both end residues. The CDR3 here is CSVGRGNRAVGKYF.

This clone was detected only a few times. This chain links TRBV7-9 with TRBJ2-3, with a tentative D call TRBD2 (6 bases). The CDR3 length is 15 residues. Trimming pared 5 bases from V and 3 bases from J, leaving 15 bases between. Germline CDR1 and CDR2: SEHNR and FQNEAQ (reference sequence). CDR3 in DNA: TGTGCCAGCAGCGCTAAGACTAGGCTTACAGATACGCAGTATTTT. Its translation is CASSAKTRLTDTQYF.

The gene calls are TRBV20-1 and TRBJ1-1; D not certain. The germline V and J ends were trimmed by 6 bases and 10 bases, with 6 bases remaining between them. CDR3 length: 8 amino acids. Germline V gene data show CDR1 as DFQATT and CDR2 as SNEGSKA (reference sequence). In DNA, the CDR3 is TGCAGTGCCAAGACAGCTTTCTTT. Protein: CSAKTAFF.

The chain carries TRBV2 and TRBJ2-2; D is ambiguous. The germline CDR1 and CDR2 sequences are SNHLY and FYNNEI. Deletions cut 4 bases from V and 4 bases from J, with 13 bases between. The CDR3 is made up of 15 amino acids. The CDR3 DNA reads as TGTGCCAGCAGTGTATGGCTAGTCGGCACCGGGGAGCTGTTTTTT. The encoded protein is CASSVWLVGTGELFF.

This clone was observed a single time. The chain uses TRBV5-1 and TRBJ2-7, with D possibly being TRBD2 (6 bases). The CDR3 has 16 residues. Trimming removed 0 bases at V and 4 bases at J, with 17 bases between. CDR1 is SGHRS and CDR2 is YFSETQ in the germline V gene. The chain's CDR3 is CASSLVPAGLLYEQYF. DNA for the CDR3: TGCGCCAGCAGCTTGGTTCCAGCGGGTCTACTTTACGAGCAGTACTTC.

The rearrangement links TRBV14 to TRBJ1-2; D is possibly TRBD1 (5 bases). The length of the CDR3 is 15 residues. Germline CDR1 and CDR2: SGHDN and FVKESK. V was cut by 4 bases and J by 4 bases, with 16 bases left in between. CDR3 loop: CASSPFSGTSYGYTF. The CDR3 coding sequence is TGTGCCAGCAGCCCCTTTTCCGGGACCTCCTATGGCTACACCTTC.

The V gene is TRBV24-1, the J gene TRBJ1-6; no definite D call. CDR1 KGHDR and CDR2 SFDVKD come from the germline V gene. V shed 9 bases and J shed 5 bases, with 13 bases lying between them. The CDR3 runs 14 residues. DNA of the CDR3: TGTGCCACCCTTTCGGCAAGCCATAATTCACCCCTCCACTTT. It codes for CATLSASHNSPLHF.

The rearrangement joins TRBV7-9 to TRBJ2-2; D gene ambiguous. Deletions cut 3 bases from V and 9 bases from J, with 2 bases between. The germline gives CDR1 SEHNR, CDR2 FQNEAQ (reference sequence). This CDR3 has 10 residues. In DNA, the CDR3 is TGTGCCAGCAGCTTGTGGGAGCTGTTTTTT. Residues: CASSLWELFF.

As concerns this clone: The same CDR3 also results from other DNA sequences found in this sample. The V and J genes are TRBV20-1 and TRBJ2-7, with TRBD2 as a possible D gene (6 bases). V was trimmed by 2 bases and J by 6 bases, leaving 8 bases between them. The length of the CDR3 is 11 residues. Germline CDR1 DFQATT, CDR2 SNEGSKA (reference sequence). The CDR3 region is CSARWGVEQYF. CDR3 DNA sequence: TGCAGTGCTAGATGGGGGGTCGAGCAGTACTTC.

V and J are TRBV7-3 and TRBJ1-1, with D tentatively TRBD1 (6 bases). From germline, CDR1 is SGHTA and CDR2 FQGTGA. This CDR3 spans 13 amino acids. V lost 3 bases and J lost 5, with 10 bases in between. DNA of the CDR3: TGTGCCAGCAGCTTCGACAGGCTAACTGAAGCTTTCTTT. It yields the protein CASSFDRLTEAFF.

In its sample, this clone was seen once. The V call is TRBV28, the J call TRBJ2-3; D is ambiguous. With 7 bases removed from V and 3 bases from J, the gap between germline ends came to 11 bases. The CDR3 has 13 residues. CDR1 MDHEN and CDR2 SYDVKM come from the germline V gene. The CDR3 here is CASTLRVTDTQYF. The CDR3 coding sequence is TGTGCCAGCACCCTCCGGGTGACAGATACGCAGTATTTT. The full variable domain, in which reference TRBV28 and TRBJ2-3 provide the parts outside the CDR3, is DVKVTQSSRYLVKRTGEKVFLECVQDMDHENMFWYRQDPGLGLRLIYFSYDVKMKEKGDIPEGYSVSREKKERFSLILESASTNQTSMYLCASTLRVTDTQYFGPGTRLTVL.

The chain links TRBV15 to TRBJ2-3; TRBD1 might be the D (6 bases). V was cut by 0 bases and J by 5 bases, with 18 bases left in between. Looked up from germline, CDR1 is LNHNV and CDR2 is YYDKDF (reference sequence). The CDR3 covers 17 residues. The CDR3 loop is CATSRDLGTLMEDTQYF. CDR3 in DNA: TGTGCCACCAGCAGAGATTTGGGGACACTTATGGAAGATACGCAGTATTTT. Full variable domain (missing parts from reference TRBV15 and TRBJ2-3): DAMVIQNPRYQVTQFGKPVTLSCSQTLNHNVMYWYQQKSSQAPKLLFHYYDKDFNNEADTPDNFQSRRPNTSFCFLDIRSPGLGDTAMYLCATSRDLGTLMEDTQYFGPGTRLTVL.

The chain employs TRBV5-8 and TRBJ2-7, with TRBD2 identical over 9 bases. Germline V gene lookup returns CDR1 SGHTS and CDR2 YDEGEE. The CDR3 spans 16 residues. J gave up 0 bases and V 5 bases, and 9 bases lay outside the gene matches. CDR3 sequence (DNA): TGTGCCAGCAGTCCCCGGGGTAGCGGGAGCTCCTACGAGCAGTACTTC. Residues: CASSPRGSGSSYEQYF.